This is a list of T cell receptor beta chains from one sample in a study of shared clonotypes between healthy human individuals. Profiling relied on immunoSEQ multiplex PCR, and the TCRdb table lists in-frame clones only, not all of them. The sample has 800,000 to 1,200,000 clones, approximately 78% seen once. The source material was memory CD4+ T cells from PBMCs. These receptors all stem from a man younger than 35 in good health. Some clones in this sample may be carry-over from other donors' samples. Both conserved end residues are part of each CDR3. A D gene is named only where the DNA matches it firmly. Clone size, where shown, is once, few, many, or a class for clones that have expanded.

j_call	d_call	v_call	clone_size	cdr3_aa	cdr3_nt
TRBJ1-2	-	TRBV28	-	CASSLRDSYGYTF	TGTGCCAGCAGTCTCAGGGACTCCTATGGCTACACCTTC
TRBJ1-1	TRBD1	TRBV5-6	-	CASSPGTGGFMGTEAFF	TGTGCCAGCAGCCCCGGGACAGGGGGGTTTATGGGCACTGAAGCTTTCTTT
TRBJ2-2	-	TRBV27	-	CASSLYGVGPGNTGELFF	TGTGCCAGCAGTTTATATGGGGTTGGACCCGGGAACACCGGGGAGCTGTTTTTT
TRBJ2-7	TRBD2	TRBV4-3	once	CASSQSFSGSVPYEQYF	TGCGCCAGCAGCCAATCTTTTAGCGGGAGTGTCCCCTACGAGCAGTACTTC
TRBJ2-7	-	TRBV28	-	CASSPKRSHEQYF	TGTGCCAGCAGTCCGAAGCGAAGTCACGAGCAGTACTTC
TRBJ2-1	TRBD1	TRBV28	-	CASSSGQGNEQFF	TGTGCCAGCAGTTCGGGACAGGGGAATGAGCAGTTCTTC
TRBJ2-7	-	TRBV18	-	CASSPQRNSYEQYF	TGTGCCAGCTCACCACAACGGAACTCCTACGAGCAGTACTTC
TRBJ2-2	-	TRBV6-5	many	CASSYSFLANGELFF	TGTGCCAGCAGTTACTCTTTCCTAGCGAACGGGGAGCTGTTTTTT
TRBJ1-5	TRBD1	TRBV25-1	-	CASSRPGTAPLDNQPQHF	TGTGCCAGCAGTCGTCCCGGGACAGCCCCACTAGACAATCAGCCCCAGCATTTT
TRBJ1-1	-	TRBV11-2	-	CASSLGSFMNTEAFF	TGTGCCAGCAGCTTAGGCTCATTCATGAACACTGAAGCTTTCTTT
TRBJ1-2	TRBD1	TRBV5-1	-	CASSPGTGVAGYTF	TGCGCCAGCAGCCCGGGGACAGGGGTGGCTGGCTACACCTTC
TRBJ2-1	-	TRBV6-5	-	CASLRDNEQFF	TGTGCCAGCCTGAGGGACAATGAGCAGTTCTTC
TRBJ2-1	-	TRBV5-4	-	CASSLRQGTYNEQFF	TGTGCCAGCAGCTTGCGCCAGGGAACCTACAATGAGCAGTTCTTC
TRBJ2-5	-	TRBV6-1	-	CASSLREKETQYF	TGTGCCAGCAGTCTCCGAGAAAAGGAGACCCAGTACTTC
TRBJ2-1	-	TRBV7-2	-	CASSLSRERNEQFF	TGTGCCAGCAGCTTGTCACGGGAGAGAAATGAGCAGTTCTTC
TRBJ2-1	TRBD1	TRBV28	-	CASSLEGQGRDEQFF	TGTGCCAGCAGTTTAGAGGGACAGGGTCGCGATGAGCAGTTCTTC
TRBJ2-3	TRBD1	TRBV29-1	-	CSVRGTGKNTDTQYF	TGCAGCGTCCGGGGGACAGGGAAAAACACAGATACGCAGTATTTT
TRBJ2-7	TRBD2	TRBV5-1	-	CASSPPSGSFYEQYF	TGCGCCAGCAGCCCTCCTAGCGGGAGTTTCTACGAGCAGTACTTC
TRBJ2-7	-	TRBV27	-	CASSFKVYEQYF	TGTGCCAGCAGTTTTAAGGTCTACGAGCAGTACTTC
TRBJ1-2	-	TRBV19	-	CASKTWDTGYGYTF	TGTGCCAGTAAGACATGGGACACTGGCTATGGCTACACCTTC
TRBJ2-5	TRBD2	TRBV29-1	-	CSVAGLAGPQETQYF	TGCAGCGTTGCAGGGCTAGCGGGCCCTCAAGAGACCCAGTACTTC
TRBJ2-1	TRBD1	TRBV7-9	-	CASSFPGQGVRNEQFF	TGTGCCAGCAGCTTCCCTGGACAGGGGGTGAGAAATGAGCAGTTCTTC
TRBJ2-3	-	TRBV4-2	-	CASSQESYTDTQYF	TGTGCCAGCAGCCAGGAATCATACACAGATACGCAGTATTTT
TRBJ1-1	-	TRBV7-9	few	CASSLMAQGEAFF	TGTGCCAGCAGCTTAATGGCACAGGGAGAAGCTTTCTTT
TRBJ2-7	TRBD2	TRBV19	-	CASSILAGAYEQYF	TGTGCCAGTAGTATACTAGCGGGTGCCTACGAGCAGTACTTC
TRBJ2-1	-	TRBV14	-	CASSQDLGHYNEQFF	TGTGCCAGCAGCCAAGACCTCGGACACTACAATGAGCAGTTCTTC
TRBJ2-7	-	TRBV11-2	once	CASSSHGDSYEQYF	TGTGCCAGCAGCTCACACGGGGACTCCTACGAGCAGTACTTC
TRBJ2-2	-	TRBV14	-	CASSLQGWTGELFF	TGTGCCAGCAGCCTACAGGGATGGACCGGGGAGCTGTTTTTT
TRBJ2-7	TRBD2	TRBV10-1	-	CASSGGADYEQYF	TGCGCCAGCAGCGGGGGGGCTGACTACGAGCAGTACTTC
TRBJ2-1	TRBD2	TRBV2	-	CASSVGLAGRNEQFF	TGTGCCAGCAGTGTCGGACTAGCGGGACGCAATGAGCAGTTCTTC
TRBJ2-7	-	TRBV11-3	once	CASSTGLALEQYF	TGTGCCAGCAGCACGGGACTGGCCTTGGAGCAGTACTTC
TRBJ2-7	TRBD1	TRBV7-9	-	CASNYAGQGSNEQYF	TGTGCCAGCAACTACGCGGGACAGGGTAGCAACGAGCAGTACTTC
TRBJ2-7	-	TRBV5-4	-	CASSGTGSSYEQYF	TGTGCCAGCAGCGGGACCGGGAGCTCCTACGAGCAGTACTTC
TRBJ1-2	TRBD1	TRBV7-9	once	CASSLRTGPKYGYTF	TGTGCCAGCAGCCTACGGACAGGGCCTAAGTATGGCTACACCTTC
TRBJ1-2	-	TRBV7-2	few	CASSLGEGAGYTF	TGTGCCAGCAGCTTAGGGGAGGGTGCGGGCTACACCTTC
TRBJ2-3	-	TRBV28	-	CASSLPATSTDTQYF	TGTGCCAGCAGTTTACCCGCGACAAGCACAGATACGCAGTATTTT
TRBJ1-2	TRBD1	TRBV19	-	CASNGQGDYGYTF	TGTGCCAGTAATGGGCAGGGGGACTATGGCTACACCTTC
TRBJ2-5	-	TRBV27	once	CASSSLTSGTQYF	TGTGCCAGCAGTTCATTGACAAGCGGGACCCAGTACTTC
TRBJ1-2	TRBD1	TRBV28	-	CASSSGTGDGYTF	TGTGCCAGCAGCTCCGGGACAGGGGATGGCTACACCTTC
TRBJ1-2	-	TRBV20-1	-	CSAREGSGYTF	TGCAGTGCTAGAGAAGGTTCTGGCTACACCTTC